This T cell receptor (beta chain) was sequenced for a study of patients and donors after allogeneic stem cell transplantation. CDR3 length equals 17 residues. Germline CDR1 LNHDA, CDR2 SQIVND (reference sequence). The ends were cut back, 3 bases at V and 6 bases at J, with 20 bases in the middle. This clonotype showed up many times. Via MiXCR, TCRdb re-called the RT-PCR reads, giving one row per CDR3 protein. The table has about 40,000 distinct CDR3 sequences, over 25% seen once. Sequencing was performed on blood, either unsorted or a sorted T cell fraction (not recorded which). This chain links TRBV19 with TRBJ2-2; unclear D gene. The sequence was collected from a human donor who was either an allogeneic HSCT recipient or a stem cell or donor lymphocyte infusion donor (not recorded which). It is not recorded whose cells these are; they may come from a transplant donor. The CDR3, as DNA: TGTGCCAGTAGTATGGGGTCTCTAGGCGTAACGGCCGGGGAGCTGTTTTTT. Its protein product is CASSMGSLGVTAGELFF.